Below, 3 T cell receptor beta chains from the same sample are listed, as sequenced in a study of beta chain features in type 1 diabetes (dated by TCRdb to the late 2010s). Results the study describes overall, beyond this receptor: A moderate but significant shortening of TCRB CDR3 length was observed in type 1 diabetes patients in all four CD4+ subsets.

To prepare the library, the immunoSEQ multiplex PCR assay was applied. The entire amount of isolated RNA was reverse transcribed using the High Capacity cDNA Reverse Transcription Kit, so the sequenced TCRB transcripts were expressed ones. Not all clones reach the TCRdb copy of this immuneACCESS table, which keeps in-frame sequences only. Checked studies attribute under half of the gap to unresolved V genes and leave the rest unexplained. The table for this sample lists 400,000 or so clones; roughly 9.8% of them were counted only once. About 0.6% of the sample goes to the ten largest clones. What these receptors recognize is not known. The sample was central memory CD4+ T cells from blood. The origin of the receptors is a man under 40 with type 1 diabetes.

CDR3 sequence: CAGKRGGDYNEQFF. In DNA, the CDR3 is TGTGCCGGGAAAAGAGGGGGGGACTACAATGAGCAGTTCTTC. This chain joins TRBV28 and TRBJ2-1; a possible D gene is TRBD2 (7 bases). Germline V gives CDR1 MDHEN, CDR2 SYDVKM. CDR3 size: 14 residues. V lost 11 bases to trimming and J lost 3 bases, with 17 bases between them.

A remark on this clone: One end of the junction does not line up with germline, which may come from a read error. V gene TRBV7-2 combines with J gene TRBJ2-5; D is uncertain. CDR3 length: 15 residues. From germline, CDR1 is SGHTA and CDR2 FQGNSA. The CDR3 here is CASSRSSVGQETQYF. The CDR3 bases are TGCGCCAGCAGCCGGTCGTCTGTGGGTCAAGAGACCCAGTACTTC.

This clone was counted only a few times. In DNA, the CDR3 is TGTGCCAGCAGGGATCAGAGCAATCAGCCCCAGCATTTT. Translated, it gives CASRDQSNQPQHF. The chain is built from TRBV6-6 and TRBJ1-5, with unresolved D. Germline-derived CDR1 and CDR2 are MNHNY and SVGAGI (reference sequence). The CDR3 has 13 amino acids. The V end lost 6 bases, the J end lost 1 base, and 7 bases lay between the germline ends.